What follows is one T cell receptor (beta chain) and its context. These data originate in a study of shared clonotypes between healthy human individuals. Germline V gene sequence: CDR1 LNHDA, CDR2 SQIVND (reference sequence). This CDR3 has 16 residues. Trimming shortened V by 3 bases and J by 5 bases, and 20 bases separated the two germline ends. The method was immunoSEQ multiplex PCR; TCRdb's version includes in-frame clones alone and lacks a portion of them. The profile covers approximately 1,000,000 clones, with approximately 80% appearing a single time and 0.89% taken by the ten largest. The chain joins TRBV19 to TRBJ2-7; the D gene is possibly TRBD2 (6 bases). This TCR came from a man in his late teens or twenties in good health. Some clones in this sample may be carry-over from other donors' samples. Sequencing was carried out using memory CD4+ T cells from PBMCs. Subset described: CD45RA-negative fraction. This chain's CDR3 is CASSMGREPVFHEQYF. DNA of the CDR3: TGTGCCAGTAGTATGGGCCGGGAGCCCGTCTTCCACGAGCAGTACTTC.